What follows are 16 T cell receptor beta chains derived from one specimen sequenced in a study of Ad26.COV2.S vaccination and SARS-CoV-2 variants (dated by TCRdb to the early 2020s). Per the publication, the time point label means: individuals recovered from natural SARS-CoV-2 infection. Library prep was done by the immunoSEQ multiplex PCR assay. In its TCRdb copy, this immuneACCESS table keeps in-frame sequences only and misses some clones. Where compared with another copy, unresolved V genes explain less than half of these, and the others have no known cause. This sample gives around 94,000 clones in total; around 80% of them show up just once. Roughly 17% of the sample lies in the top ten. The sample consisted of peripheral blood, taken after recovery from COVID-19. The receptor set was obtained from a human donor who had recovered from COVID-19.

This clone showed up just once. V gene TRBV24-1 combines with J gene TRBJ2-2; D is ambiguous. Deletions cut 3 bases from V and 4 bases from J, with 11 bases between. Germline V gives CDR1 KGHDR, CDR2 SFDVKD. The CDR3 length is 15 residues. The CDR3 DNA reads TGTGCCACCAGTGATCGTCTAGGTGTCACCGGGGAGCTGTTTTTT. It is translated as CATSDRLGVTGELFF.

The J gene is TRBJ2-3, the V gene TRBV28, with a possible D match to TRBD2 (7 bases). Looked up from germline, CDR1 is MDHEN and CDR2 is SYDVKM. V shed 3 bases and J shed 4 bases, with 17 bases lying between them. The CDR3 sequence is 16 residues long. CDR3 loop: CASSFSRGAISDTQYF. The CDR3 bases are TGTGCCAGCAGTTTCTCTCGGGGGGCGATTTCAGATACGCAGTATTTT.

CDR3 sequence reads: CASSQGDRGLNSPLHF. In nucleotides, the CDR3 is TGCGCCAGCAGCCAAGGGGACAGGGGGCTGAATTCACCCCTCCACTTT. This chain connects TRBV4-1 to TRBJ1-6, with 12 bases aligning to TRBD1. V lost 1 base to trimming and J lost 7 bases; unmatched junction nucleotides: 2. Germline V gene data show CDR1 as MGHRA and CDR2 as YSYEKL. The CDR3 has 16 residues.

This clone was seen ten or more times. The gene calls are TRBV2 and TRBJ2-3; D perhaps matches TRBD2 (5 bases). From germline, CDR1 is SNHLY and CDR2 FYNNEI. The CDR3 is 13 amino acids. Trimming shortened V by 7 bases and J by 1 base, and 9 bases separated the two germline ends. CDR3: CASNGVGTDTQYF. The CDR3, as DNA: TGTGCCAGCAACGGGGTGGGCACAGATACGCAGTATTTT. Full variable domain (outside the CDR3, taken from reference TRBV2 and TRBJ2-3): EPEVTQTPSHQVTQMGQEVILRCVPISNHLYFYWYRQILGQKVEFLVSFYNNEISEKSEIFDDQFSVERPDGSNFTLKIRSTKLEDSAMYFCASNGVGTDTQYFGPGTRLTVL.

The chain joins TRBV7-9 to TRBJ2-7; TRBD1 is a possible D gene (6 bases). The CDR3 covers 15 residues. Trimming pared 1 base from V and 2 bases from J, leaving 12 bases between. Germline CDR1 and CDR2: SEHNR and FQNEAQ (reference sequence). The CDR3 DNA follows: TGTGCCAGCAGCTTAGAGGGACACAAAACCTACGAGCAGTACTTC. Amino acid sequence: CASSLEGHKTYEQYF.

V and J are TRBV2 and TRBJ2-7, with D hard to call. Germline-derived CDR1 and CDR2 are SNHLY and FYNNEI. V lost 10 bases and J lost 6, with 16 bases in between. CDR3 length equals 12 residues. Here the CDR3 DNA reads TGTGCCACCGGAAGTTTCCCTACCGAGCAGTACTTC. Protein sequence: CATGSFPTEQYF.

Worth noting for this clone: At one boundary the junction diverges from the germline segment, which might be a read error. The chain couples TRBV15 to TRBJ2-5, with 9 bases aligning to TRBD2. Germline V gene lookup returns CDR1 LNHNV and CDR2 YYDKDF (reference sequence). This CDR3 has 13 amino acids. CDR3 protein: CAASSGGQETQYF. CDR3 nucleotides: TGTGCCGCCAGTAGCGGGGGTCAAGAGACCCAGTACTTC.

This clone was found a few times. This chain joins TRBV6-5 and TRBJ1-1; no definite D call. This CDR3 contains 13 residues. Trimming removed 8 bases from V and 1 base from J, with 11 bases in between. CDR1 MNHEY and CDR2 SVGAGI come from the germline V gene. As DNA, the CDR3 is TGTGCCAGCCGCTCTTTATCGAACACTGAAGCTTTCTTT. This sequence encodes CASRSLSNTEAFF.

CDR3 sequence reads: CASSLVEGWDRGHGYTF. The CDR3 nucleotides are TGTGCCAGCAGCTTGGTAGAAGGCTGGGACAGGGGGCATGGCTACACCTTC. This rearrangement joins TRBV5-4 to TRBJ1-2; the match to TRBD1 covers 12 bases. Per the germline V gene, CDR1 is SGHNT and CDR2 is YYREEE (reference sequence). The CDR3 length is 17 residues. Trimming cost V 0 bases and J 6 bases; bases outside gene matches: 9.

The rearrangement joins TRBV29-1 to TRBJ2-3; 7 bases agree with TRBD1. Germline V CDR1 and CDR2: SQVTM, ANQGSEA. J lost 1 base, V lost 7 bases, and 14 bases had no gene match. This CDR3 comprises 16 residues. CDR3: CSADRRGAIGTDTQYF. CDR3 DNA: TGCAGCGCGGACAGGCGAGGGGCCATTGGCACAGATACGCAGTATTTT.

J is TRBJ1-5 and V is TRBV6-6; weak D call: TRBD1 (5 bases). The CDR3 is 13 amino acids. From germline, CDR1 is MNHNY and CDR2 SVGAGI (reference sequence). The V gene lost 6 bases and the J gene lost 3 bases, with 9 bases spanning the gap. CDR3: CASRWGSNQPQHF. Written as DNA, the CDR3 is TGTGCCAGCAGGTGGGGGTCCAATCAGCCCCAGCATTTT.

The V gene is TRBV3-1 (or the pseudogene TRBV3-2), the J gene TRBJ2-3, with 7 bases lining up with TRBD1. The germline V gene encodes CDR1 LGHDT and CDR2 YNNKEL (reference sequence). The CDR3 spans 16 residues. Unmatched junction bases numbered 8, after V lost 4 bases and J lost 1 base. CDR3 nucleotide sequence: TGTGCCAGCAGCCCTTCGACAGGGTTGGGCACAGATACGCAGTATTTT. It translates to CASSPSTGLGTDTQYF.

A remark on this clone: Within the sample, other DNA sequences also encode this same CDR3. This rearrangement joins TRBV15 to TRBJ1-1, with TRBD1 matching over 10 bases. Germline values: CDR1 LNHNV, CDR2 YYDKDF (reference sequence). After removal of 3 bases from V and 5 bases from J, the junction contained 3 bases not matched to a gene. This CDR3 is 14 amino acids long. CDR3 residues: CATSRDRGSTEAFF. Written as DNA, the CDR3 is TGTGCCACCAGCAGGGACAGGGGGTCGACTGAAGCTTTCTTT.

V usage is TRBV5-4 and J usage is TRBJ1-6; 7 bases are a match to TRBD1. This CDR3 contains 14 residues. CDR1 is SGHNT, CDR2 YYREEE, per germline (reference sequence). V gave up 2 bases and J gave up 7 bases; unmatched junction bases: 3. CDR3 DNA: TGTGCCAGCAGCTTTGACAGGGCCAATTCACCCCTCCACTTT. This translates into CASSFDRANSPLHF.

DNA for the CDR3: TGTGCCAGCAGTGAAGCTTACGGAGGGACAAGGTCCTACAATGAGCAGTTCTTC. Its protein is CASSEAYGGTRSYNEQFF. The rearrangement uses TRBV6-1 and TRBJ2-1; D might be TRBD1 or TRBD2, each matching 6 bases. V was cut by 0 bases and J by 1 base, with 16 bases left in between. The CDR3 extends over 18 amino acids. The germline CDR1 and CDR2 sequences are MNHNS and SASEGT.

The CDR3 bases are TGTGCCAGCAGAGGGACAGGGGGTTGGACAGATACGCAGTATTTT. It specifies CASRGTGGWTDTQYF. The chain is built from TRBV2 and TRBJ2-3; 11 nucleotides line up with TRBD1. The V gene end was trimmed by 6 bases and the J gene end by 3 bases; junction bases not matched to a gene: 5. CDR3 length equals 15 residues. Germline CDR1 and CDR2: SNHLY and FYNNEI.